This T cell receptor beta chain was identified during a study of blood T cell repertoires in COVID-19. The method was immunoSEQ multiplex PCR; TCRdb's version includes in-frame clones alone and lacks a portion of them. Among about 200,000 clones, around 85% were seen once, and the ten largest hold 0.65% to 0.95%. The receptor comes from a woman aged 65 to 85 with acute or convalescent COVID-19. The source material was peripheral blood.

The CDR3: CASSFPGRAVSYNEQFF. The CDR3 DNA reads TGTGCCAGCAGCTTTCCCGGGAGGGCCGTATCCTACAATGAGCAGTTCTTC. The J gene is TRBJ2-1, the V gene TRBV5-4; TRBD2 aligns across 8 bases. V was pared by 2 bases and J by 1 base, with 8 bases of the junction left unmatched. CDR1 is SGHNT, CDR2 YYREEE, per germline (reference sequence). The CDR3 runs to 17 residues. Looking up the rest from reference TRBV5-4 and TRBJ2-1 gives the full variable domain: ETGVTQSPTHLIKTRGQQVTLRCSSQSGHNTVSWYQQALGQGPQFIFQYYREEENGRGNFPPRFSGLQFPNYSSELNVNALELDDSALYLCASSFPGRAVSYNEQFFGPGTRLTVL.